This is a list of T cell receptor beta chains from one sample in a study of vaccination effects on CD4 cells after COVID-19. What these receptors recognize is not known. Profiled with immunoSEQ multiplex PCR; TCRdb holds only in-frame clones, not every one. The sample carries around 46,000 clones, around 80% recorded once. The material sequenced was CD4+ T cells from PBMCs cultured with HCoV-OC43 spike peptides, taken after COVID-19 vaccination. The receptors come from a human donor who received a COVID-19 vaccine. The conserved cysteine and the conserved F or W are not part of the CDR3 here.

J	V	CDR3
TRBJ1-3	TRBV4-2	ASSQDVGSGDGNTIY
TRBJ1-3	TRBV12-3/TRBV12-4	ASSVSGGNTIY
TRBJ1-6	TRBV19	ASGQSGSPLH
TRBJ1-4	TRBV12-3/TRBV12-4	ASSLRQLEKLF
TRBJ1-5	TRBV11-2	ASSSGGDQPQH
TRBJ2-7	TRBV7-9	ASSLSYEQY
TRBJ2-5	TRBV7-8	ASSLEDWETQY
TRBJ2-7	TRBV10-3	AISSGLQGPGWY
TRBJ2-4	TRBV12-3/TRBV12-4	ASSVIAKNIQY
TRBJ1-6	TRBV7-9	ASKPDSYNSPLH
TRBJ1-4	TRBV11-2	ASSLDRGSEKLF
TRBJ2-7	TRBV27	ASSGTEFAKPEQY
TRBJ2-3	TRBV19	ASSPRDIRLAGGPVDTQY
TRBJ2-3	TRBV2	ASTGTGMDTQY
TRBJ2-1	TRBV5-1	ASSFGGIYNEQF
TRBJ2-3	TRBV15	ATSRDSRLAYRTDTQY
TRBJ1-1	TRBV19	ASTIRANTEAF
TRBJ1-6	TRBV7-9	ASSGGTGTGNSPLH
TRBJ2-3	TRBV27	ASSLSQGADTQY
TRBJ1-5	TRBV12-3/TRBV12-4	ASARGGNQPQH
TRBJ1-2	TRBV27	ASSPSDIRSNYGYT
TRBJ1-2	TRBV7-9	ASSPQGYGYT
TRBJ2-2	TRBV2	ASSDVINTGELF
TRBJ1-2	TRBV7-2	ASSWGQIYGYT
TRBJ1-4	TRBV7-9	ASSLAPGQPATNEKLF
TRBJ2-3	TRBV5-5	ASSFSISTDTQY
TRBJ1-1	TRBV6-5	ASSYDTMNTEAF
TRBJ2-7	TRBV5-3	ARSFTGPHEQY
TRBJ1-2	TRBV12-5	ASGLAPGHRVGGYT
TRBJ1-5	TRBV6-1	ASSEIWGGQPQH
TRBJ1-2	TRBV24-1	ATSDSGRNYGYT
TRBJ2-2	TRBV18	ASRQDTGELF
TRBJ1-2	TRBV11-2	ASSFRGPDYGYT
TRBJ1-2	TRBV5-4	ASSLTTVNGYT
TRBJ2-5	TRBV11-2	ASSLGWVAGGPKETQY
TRBJ2-1	TRBV19	ASIRTGGVNEQF
TRBJ2-2	TRBV6-5	ASRGAVGTGELF
TRBJ2-3	TRBV14	ASSQVPPAQY
TRBJ1-1	TRBV12-3/TRBV12-4	ASSPRPGAF
TRBJ2-6	TRBV5-1	ASSPQGAGANVLT
TRBJ2-5	TRBV5-6	ASSLRSQGSETQY
TRBJ1-2	TRBV6-1	ASSEGTGVSEGYT
TRBJ1-1	TRBV4-1	ASSQVGGGRNTEAF
TRBJ2-7	TRBV10-3	AISDPDRGSYEQY
TRBJ2-3	TRBV11-3	ASSLGGLSTDTQY
TRBJ2-5	TRBV7-7	ASSLSPQETQY
TRBJ2-7	TRBV6-5	ASSYGGTGSYEQY
TRBJ2-7	TRBV5-4	ASSRGTSGGYEQY
TRBJ1-3	TRBV7-2	ASSAMTPGSGNTIY
TRBJ2-7	TRBV6-2/TRBV6-3	ASSYQGREQY
TRBJ2-1	TRBV6-4	ASSDGWTSGYNEQF
TRBJ2-2	TRBV27	ASSLLGQGVTGELF
TRBJ1-2	TRBV6-5	ASTAQGHYGYT
TRBJ2-5	TRBV6-1	ASSEQTQY
TRBJ1-2	TRBV5-1	ASSIRPRGTNYGYT
TRBJ1-2	TRBV5-1	ASSLDGLNYGYT
TRBJ1-3	TRBV7-2	ASSLGGRGNTIY
TRBJ2-7	TRBV7-6	ASSLPSGQGEGEQY